This is a list of T cell receptor beta chains from one sample in a study of early T cells in non-severe SARS-CoV-2 infection. TCRdb ran MiXCR on the 5' RACE reads and lists one entry per CDR3 protein. This sample has about 80,000 distinct CDR3 sequences, with about 6% found just once. What was sequenced was whole blood. These receptors came from an adult who was a healthcare worker with PCR-confirmed SARS-CoV-2 infection or an uninfected control (not recorded which). Each CDR3 is given with its conserved first and last residue. The D gene is left open where the match is weak. For some rows the clone size is stated as once, few or many, or as a class when expanded; others skip it.

d_gene: -
abundance: many
j_gene: TRBJ1-3
v_gene: TRBV3-1
CDR3nt: TGTGCCAGCAGCCAAGATACATCTCCGGGGCATCGAAACACCATATATTTT
CDR3aa: CASSQDTSPGHRNTIYF

d_gene: -
abundance: many
j_gene: TRBJ2-3
v_gene: TRBV24-1
CDR3nt: TGTGCCACCAGTGATTCCCGGGGCACAGATACGCAGTATTTT
CDR3aa: CATSDSRGTDTQYF

d_gene: TRBD1
abundance: few
j_gene: TRBJ2-2
v_gene: TRBV29-1
CDR3nt: TGCAGCGTGGGGACAGGGTGGGTCACCGGGGAGCTGTTTTTT
CDR3aa: CSVGTGWVTGELFF

d_gene: TRBD1
abundance: many
j_gene: TRBJ2-1
v_gene: TRBV29-1
CDR3nt: TGCAGCGCACCGGGACAGGTTAACAATGAGCAGTTCTTC
CDR3aa: CSAPGQVNNEQFF

d_gene: TRBD1
abundance: -
j_gene: TRBJ2-3
v_gene: TRBV10-3
CDR3nt: TGTGCCATCAGTGAGAGAGAAACAGGGGCCCCTGGCACAGATACGCAGTATTTT
CDR3aa: CAISERETGAPGTDTQYF

d_gene: -
abundance: many
j_gene: TRBJ2-7
v_gene: TRBV5-1
CDR3nt: TGCGCCAGCAGCTTGCGGGACACCAGCTCCTACGAGCAGTACTTC
CDR3aa: CASSLRDTSSYEQYF

d_gene: -
abundance: many
j_gene: TRBJ1-1
v_gene: TRBV5-1
CDR3nt: TGCGCCAGCAGCTTGAGGGTCGGGACTGAAGCTTTCTTT
CDR3aa: CASSLRVGTEAFF

d_gene: -
abundance: many
j_gene: TRBJ2-2
v_gene: TRBV25-1
CDR3nt: TGTGCCAGCAGTAAACTGACAGGTTTCACCGGGGAGCTGTTTTTT
CDR3aa: CASSKLTGFTGELFF

d_gene: -
abundance: -
j_gene: TRBJ2-5
v_gene: TRBV29-1
CDR3nt: TGCAGCGTTGACATCCGGTTAGGAGAGACCCAGTACTTC
CDR3aa: CSVDIRLGETQYF

d_gene: TRBD1
abundance: -
j_gene: TRBJ1-1
v_gene: TRBV6-4
CDR3nt: TGTGCCAGCTCCCCCGGGGCAGGGGGGAACACTGAAGCTTTCTTT
CDR3aa: CASSPGAGGNTEAFF

d_gene: TRBD2
abundance: many
j_gene: TRBJ2-6
v_gene: TRBV4-3
CDR3nt: TGCGCCAGCAGCCAAGACCCGGGACTAGCGACCTCTGGGGCCAACGTCCTGACTTTC
CDR3aa: CASSQDPGLATSGANVLTF

d_gene: -
abundance: few
j_gene: TRBJ2-7
v_gene: TRBV7-9
CDR3nt: TGTGCCAGCACCAGGTCGCACGAGCAGTACTTC
CDR3aa: CASTRSHEQYF

d_gene: -
abundance: many
j_gene: TRBJ2-2
v_gene: TRBV20-1
CDR3nt: TGCAGTGCTAGACCCTCGGGACTTCCTACCGGGGAGCTGTTTTTT
CDR3aa: CSARPSGLPTGELFF

d_gene: -
abundance: many
j_gene: TRBJ1-3
v_gene: TRBV7-9
CDR3nt: TGTGCCAGCAGTTCCGACGGGGTTGCTGGGGGAAACACCATATATTTT
CDR3aa: CASSSDGVAGGNTIYF

d_gene: TRBD1
abundance: few
j_gene: TRBJ1-3
v_gene: TRBV28
CDR3nt: TGTGCCAGCAGAAGAGACAGGGCTGGAAACACCATATATTTT
CDR3aa: CASRRDRAGNTIYF

d_gene: -
abundance: -
j_gene: TRBJ1-1
v_gene: TRBV20-1
CDR3nt: TGCAGTGCTAGAGAGCTCACAGCCAACACTGAAGCTTTCTTT
CDR3aa: CSARELTANTEAFF

d_gene: -
abundance: many
j_gene: TRBJ1-1
v_gene: TRBV18
CDR3nt: TGTGCCAGCGCCGGGACTAACGTTTTTAACACTGAAGCTTTCTTT
CDR3aa: CASAGTNVFNTEAFF

d_gene: TRBD2
abundance: many
j_gene: TRBJ2-3
v_gene: TRBV4-2
CDR3nt: TGTGCCAGCAGCCAACTTAGCGGGGGGGCCGCACCGCAGTATTTT
CDR3aa: CASSQLSGGAAPQYF

d_gene: TRBD2
abundance: -
j_gene: TRBJ2-7
v_gene: TRBV10-3
CDR3nt: TGTGCCATCAGTGAGATAGCGGGGGCCTACGAGCAGTACTTC
CDR3aa: CAISEIAGAYEQYF

d_gene: -
abundance: -
j_gene: TRBJ1-2
v_gene: TRBV4-3
CDR3nt: TGCGCCAGCAGCCGGACGGACGCTGGGGGCTACACCTTC
CDR3aa: CASSRTDAGGYTF

d_gene: -
abundance: -
j_gene: TRBJ2-6
v_gene: TRBV3-1
CDR3nt: TGTGCCAGCAGCCAACAGCATTCTGGGGCCAACGTCCTGACTTTC
CDR3aa: CASSQQHSGANVLTF

d_gene: TRBD1
abundance: -
j_gene: TRBJ2-6
v_gene: TRBV6-2/TRBV6-3
CDR3nt: TGTGCCAGTTTGAGGGGGCGAGAATTGGCTGGGGCCAACGTCCTGACTTTC
CDR3aa: CASLRGRELAGANVLTF

d_gene: -
abundance: few
j_gene: TRBJ1-3
v_gene: TRBV7-2
CDR3nt: TGTGCCAGCAGCTTAGATGGCTACACCATATATTTT
CDR3aa: CASSLDGYTIYF

d_gene: -
abundance: few
j_gene: TRBJ2-1
v_gene: TRBV7-2
CDR3nt: TGTGCCAGCAGCCCATCACCCCGGGGCGAGCAGTTCTTC
CDR3aa: CASSPSPRGEQFF

d_gene: TRBD2
abundance: few
j_gene: TRBJ2-7
v_gene: TRBV7-2
CDR3nt: TGTGCCAGCAGCTCGGGACTAGCATACGAGCAGTACTTC
CDR3aa: CASSSGLAYEQYF

d_gene: -
abundance: -
j_gene: TRBJ2-7
v_gene: TRBV27
CDR3nt: TGTGCCAGCAGTTTAGAGGCGGGGCCTCCCTACGAGCAGTACTTC
CDR3aa: CASSLEAGPPYEQYF

d_gene: -
abundance: -
j_gene: TRBJ1-1
v_gene: TRBV18
CDR3nt: TGTGCCAGCTCACCACCCGCGGGGTCCACTGAAGCTTTCTTT
CDR3aa: CASSPPAGSTEAFF

d_gene: -
abundance: -
j_gene: TRBJ1-5
v_gene: TRBV29-1
CDR3nt: TGCAGCGTTGTCGCAGACCTCAATCAGCCCCAGCATTTT
CDR3aa: CSVVADLNQPQHF

d_gene: -
abundance: many
j_gene: TRBJ1-1
v_gene: TRBV5-1
CDR3nt: TGCGCCAGCAGCTTGGGCGGTTATGGTGAAGCTTTCTTT
CDR3aa: CASSLGGYGEAFF

d_gene: -
abundance: many
j_gene: TRBJ1-2
v_gene: TRBV4-1
CDR3nt: TGCGCCAGCAGCCAAGACTCGTTAGCTAACTATGGCTACACCTTC
CDR3aa: CASSQDSLANYGYTF

d_gene: TRBD1
abundance: -
j_gene: TRBJ1-6
v_gene: TRBV7-9
CDR3nt: TGTGCCAGCGGGGGACAGGGAGGTTCACCCCTCCACTTT
CDR3aa: CASGGQGGSPLHF

d_gene: TRBD2
abundance: -
j_gene: TRBJ2-7
v_gene: TRBV4-2
CDR3nt: TGTGCCAGCAGCCAAGAACTAGCGCATTCCTACGAGCAGTACTTC
CDR3aa: CASSQELAHSYEQYF

d_gene: TRBD1
abundance: many
j_gene: TRBJ2-7
v_gene: TRBV7-2
CDR3nt: TGTGCCAGCAGCCTCAAGACAGGGGGCTCCTACGAGCAGTACTTC
CDR3aa: CASSLKTGGSYEQYF

d_gene: -
abundance: many
j_gene: TRBJ2-5
v_gene: TRBV7-2
CDR3nt: TGTGCCAGCAGCTTAGCGGGGGCAGGAGAGACCCAGTACTTC
CDR3aa: CASSLAGAGETQYF

d_gene: TRBD2
abundance: medium-sized
j_gene: TRBJ2-1
v_gene: TRBV20-1
CDR3nt: TGCAGTGCTAGAGATCGCGCGGGACTAGCGACCAATGAGCAGTTCTTC
CDR3aa: CSARDRAGLATNEQFF

d_gene: -
abundance: many
j_gene: TRBJ1-1
v_gene: TRBV10-2
CDR3nt: TGCGCCAGCAGTCCCCTTAACACTGAAGCTTTCTTT
CDR3aa: CASSPLNTEAFF

d_gene: -
abundance: many
j_gene: TRBJ2-2
v_gene: TRBV6-5
CDR3nt: TGTGCCAGCAAGGGAGGAGGCACCGGGGAGCTGTTTTTT
CDR3aa: CASKGGGTGELFF

d_gene: -
abundance: few
j_gene: TRBJ1-3
v_gene: TRBV5-6
CDR3nt: TGTGCCAGCAGCCGAATGGGGAGCTCTGGAAACACCATATATTTT
CDR3aa: CASSRMGSSGNTIYF

d_gene: -
abundance: few
j_gene: TRBJ1-1
v_gene: TRBV20-1
CDR3nt: TGCAGTGCTAGAGATCAAAGGAAAGTATACACTGAAGCTTTCTTT
CDR3aa: CSARDQRKVYTEAFF